This TCR beta chain was retrieved from a study of cytomegalovirus exposure and HLA in healthy donors. As regards this clone: Antigen unknown.

Study conclusions and caveats: Later on, a genetic analysis was performed. It linked a missense variant in DCLRE1C with V- and J-gene trimming of TCR beta.

Germline lookup yields CDR1 SGHAT and CDR2 FQNNGV. CDR3 length: 13 amino acids. V lost 5 bases and J lost 7, with 14 bases in between. Vbeta (60) and Jbeta (13) primers were used in the PCR. Assay used: immunoSEQ multiplex PCR; TCRdb lists only in-frame clones, some missing. Counted here are a few hundred thousand clones, roughly 79% occurring once; the ten biggest clones make up around 2%. The material sequenced was PBMCs. V usage is TRBV11-2 and J usage is TRBJ1-1, with D tentatively TRBD1 (5 bases). The receptor's source is a young man in good health and CMV-seronegative. The CDR3 reads CASSITDTIEAFF. As DNA, the CDR3 is TGTGCCAGCAGCATAACGGACACAATTGAAGCTTTCTTT.